The present entry profiles one T cell receptor (beta chain) with its context. This may be a read error, as it is one base from a much larger clone. The conserved phenylalanine or tryptophan normally closing the CDR3 is absent here, so this likely arose from a read error. Trimming removed 5 bases from V and 4 bases from J, with 17 bases in between. From germline, CDR1 is MDHEN and CDR2 SYDVKM. This CDR3 has 15 amino acids. From 400 to 550 ng total RNA, TCR beta cDNA was generated with a primer in the constant region. ARM-PCR was slightly modified, and three nested multiplex PCR rounds with it gave rise to the TCR beta libraries. PCR rounds one and two used TRBV1-TRBV30 forward primers with a C-beta reverse primer for around 10 cycles each. TCRdb ran MiXCR on the multiplex PCR reads and lists one entry per CDR3 protein. The data contain roughly 78,000 distinct CDR3 sequences, 71% of them singletons. The data were obtained in a study of tumor-infiltrating lymphocytes in primary liver carcinoma.

Each 20-30 mg portion of unsorted bulk tissue served as the source for co-extraction of RNA and DNA. Primary liver carcinomas in the patients were surgically resected. Sequenced sample: liver tumor tissue from sampling region 4. Described subset: tumor region T4, right-lateral pole. This sequence joins TRBV28 and TRBJ1-1; D gene uncertain. This clonotype was obtained from a woman aged 60 to 75 with primary liver carcinoma and hepatitis B virus infection. The CDR3 DNA reads as TGTGCCAGCAGTCTAATTCGGGGTATGGCCACTGAAGCTTTCTCT. This gives the protein CASSLIRGMATEAFS.